This note documents a single T cell receptor beta chain sequence. Participants' reported clinical history set cohort assignment. The entry originates in a study of blood T cell repertoires in COVID-19. Across the whole study: T cells, B-cell-depleted T cells, or PBMCs provided the cDNA or gDNA that served as material.

The CDR3 length is 14 residues. Trimming cost V 4 bases and J 5 bases, with 11 bases left between them. CDR1 and CDR2 from the germline V gene are SGHTA and FQGTGA. Sequenced by immunoSEQ multiplex PCR; TCRdb stores in-frame clones only, minus some. The sample consists of 200,000 or so clones, 80% to 90% of them appearing once. The source is a woman between 18 and 29 years old in a cohort exposed to, infected with or recovered from COVID-19 (not recorded which). The chain is built from TRBV7-3 and TRBJ2-2; D is unresolved. The source material was PBMCs or T cells enriched from blood (not recorded which). For the CDR3, the DNA is TGTGCCAGCAGCTCCGTGGCCCTTACCGGGGAGCTGTTTTTT. Its translation is CASSSVALTGELFF.